The 3 T cell receptor beta chains below come from one sample, sequenced in a study of blood T cells in healthy people across ages. A second PCR of 7 to 11 cycles used a sample-barcoded 5' primer and a J-beta primer mix. One entry per CDR3 protein, called by TCRdb with MiXCR from the 5' RACE reads. The table records some 900,000 distinct CDR3 sequences, about 44% of them present only once. Sequenced: blood. The receptor set was obtained from a man aged 25 to 40 in good health.

This clonotype was seen just once. The gene calls are TRBV5-1 and TRBJ2-7; TRBD1 is a possible D gene (5 bases). Germline CDR1 reads SGHRS; CDR2 reads YFSETQ. This CDR3 has 17 residues. V shed 0 bases and J shed 0 bases, with 16 bases lying between them. CDR3 in amino acids: CASSLDLSQGYSYEQYF. The CDR3 region has the DNA TGCGCCAGCAGCTTGGACCTATCGCAGGGCTACTCCTACGAGCAGTACTTC.

This chain links TRBV6-4 with TRBJ1-1; D is undetermined. Germline V gives CDR1 MRHNA, CDR2 SNTAGT. The CDR3 has 11 amino acids. Trimming shortened V by 3 bases and J by 11 bases, and 10 bases separated the two germline ends. The CDR3 nucleotides are TGTGCCAGCAGTGAAGGGAGTCAGGCTTTCTTT. Translating it yields CASSEGSQAFF.

The chain links TRBV29-1 to TRBJ2-3; no firm D call. CDR3 length: 13 amino acids. CDR1 and CDR2 from the germline V gene are SQVTM and ANQGSEA. V was clipped by 4 bases and J by 3 bases, with 11 bases between them. CDR3 DNA sequence: TGCAGCGTTGCAGAGCATGCGACAGATACGCAGTATTTT. It codes for CSVAEHATDTQYF.